This T cell receptor (beta chain) appears in the sequencing data of a study of shared clonotypes between healthy human individuals. Overall study findings and caveats: Naive CD4 clonotypes were shared across several donors at 4.5% to 6%. The study generally estimated greater richness for naive than memory subsets.

In the authors' workflow: Because ImmunoSEQ provided only junction sequences with no quality scores, the filtering differed. Produced via immunoSEQ multiplex PCR; TCRdb's table is partial and in-frame only. V, J and clone size were drawn from that table, and D and trimming were deduced from the DNA. The sample has about 1.1 million clones; 75% to 80% are singletons. This CDR3 has 12 amino acids. Germline V gene lookup returns CDR1 SNHLY and CDR2 FYNNEI. V was clipped by 3 bases and J by 6 bases, with 9 bases between them. A note on this clone: Antigen specificity is unknown.

Recent acute infections and vaccinations were absent in the healthy HIV-negative adult donors. The sequence was collected from a man younger than 35 in good health. Some clones in this sample may be carry-over from other donors' samples. Sequenced material: memory CD4+ T cells from PBMCs. The subset: CD45RA-negative fraction. The chain uses TRBV2 and TRBJ2-7, with D perhaps being TRBD1 or TRBD2 (5 bases each). Here the CDR3 DNA reads TGTGCCAGCAGTGAGAGGGGCGGCGAGCAGTACTTC. It codes for CASSERGGEQYF.